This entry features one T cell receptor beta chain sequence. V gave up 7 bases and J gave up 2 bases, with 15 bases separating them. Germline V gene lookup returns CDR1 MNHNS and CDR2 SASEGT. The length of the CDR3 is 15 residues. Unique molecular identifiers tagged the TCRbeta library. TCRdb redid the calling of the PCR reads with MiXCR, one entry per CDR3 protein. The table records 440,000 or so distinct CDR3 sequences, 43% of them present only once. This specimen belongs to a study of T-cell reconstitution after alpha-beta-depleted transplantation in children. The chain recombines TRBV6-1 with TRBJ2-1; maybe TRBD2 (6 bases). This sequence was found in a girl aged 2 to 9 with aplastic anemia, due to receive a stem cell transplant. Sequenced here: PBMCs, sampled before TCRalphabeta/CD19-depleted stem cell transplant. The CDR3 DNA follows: TGTGCCAGCATCCTAGGAGGGGAGCCCTACAATGAGCAGTTCTTC. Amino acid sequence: CASILGGEPYNEQFF.